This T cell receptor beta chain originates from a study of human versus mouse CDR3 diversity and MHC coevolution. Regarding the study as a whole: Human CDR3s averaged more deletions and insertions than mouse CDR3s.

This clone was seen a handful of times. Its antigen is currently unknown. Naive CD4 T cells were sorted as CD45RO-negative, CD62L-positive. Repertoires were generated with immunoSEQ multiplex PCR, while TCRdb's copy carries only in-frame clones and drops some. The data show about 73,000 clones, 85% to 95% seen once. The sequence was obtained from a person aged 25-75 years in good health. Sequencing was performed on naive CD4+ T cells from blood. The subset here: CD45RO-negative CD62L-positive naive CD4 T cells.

The CDR3 nucleotides read TGCGCCAGCAGTGAGATGGGCGGGGGCAATGAAAAACTGTTTTTT. Its protein product is CASSEMGGGNEKLFF. J is TRBJ1-4 and V is TRBV10-2, with D possibly being TRBD1 (6 bases). This CDR3 region has 15 residues. Germline V lookup: CDR1 WSHSY, CDR2 SAAADI. V dropped 2 bases and J dropped 5 bases, with 12 bases sitting between them.